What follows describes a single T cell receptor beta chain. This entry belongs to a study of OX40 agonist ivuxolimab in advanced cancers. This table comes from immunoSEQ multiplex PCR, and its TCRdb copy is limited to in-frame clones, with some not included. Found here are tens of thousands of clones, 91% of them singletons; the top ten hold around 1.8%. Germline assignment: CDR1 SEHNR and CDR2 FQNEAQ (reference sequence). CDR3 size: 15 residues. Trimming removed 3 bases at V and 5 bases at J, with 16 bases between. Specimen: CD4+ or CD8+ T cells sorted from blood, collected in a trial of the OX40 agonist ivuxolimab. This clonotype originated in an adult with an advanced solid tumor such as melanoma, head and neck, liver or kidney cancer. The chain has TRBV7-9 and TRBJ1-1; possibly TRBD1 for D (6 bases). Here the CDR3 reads CASSFRGGGATEAFF. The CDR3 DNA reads TGTGCCAGCAGCTTCCGCGGCGGGGGCGCAACTGAAGCTTTCTTT.